This entry lists 26 T cell receptor beta chains sequenced from one sample in a study of blood T cells in healthy people across ages. Then a second PCR, running roughly 7 to 11 cycles, was carried out with a sample-barcoded 5' primer and a J-beta primer mix. TCRdb called the 5' RACE reads again in MiXCR, with one record for every CDR3 protein. The sample records fewer than 1.5 million distinct CDR3 sequences, about 40% being singletons. The material sequenced was blood. Receptors were obtained from a woman aged 18-30 years in good health.

The chain employs TRBV12-5 and TRBJ2-7; 12 bases are a match to TRBD2. The germline V gene has CDR1 LGHNT and CDR2 FRNRAP. This CDR3 is 17 amino acids long. The V gene end was trimmed by 1 base and the J gene end by 4 bases; junction bases not matched to a gene: 8. CDR3 sequence: CASGLGLAGEVMYEQYF. CDR3 DNA: TGTGCTAGTGGTTTGGGACTAGCGGGAGAGGTAATGTACGAGCAGTACTTC. The full variable domain, in which reference TRBV12-5 and TRBJ2-7 provide the parts outside the CDR3, is DARVTQTPRHKVTEMGQEVTMRCQPILGHNTVFWYRQTMMQGLELLAYFRNRAPLDDSGMPKDRFSAEMPDATLATLKIQPSEPRDSAVYFCASGLGLAGEVMYEQYFGPGTRLTVT.

The genes are TRBV28 and TRBJ2-7, with 8 bases identical to TRBD1. V was pared by 5 bases and J by 1 base, with 7 bases of the junction left unmatched. Germline values: CDR1 MDHEN, CDR2 SYDVKM. The CDR3 totals 15 residues. The CDR3 sequence is CASSPTTGGSYEQYF. The CDR3 coding sequence is TGTGCCAGCAGTCCTACCACAGGGGGTTCCTACGAGCAGTACTTC.

This clonotype showed up just once. This chain links TRBV7-6 with TRBJ2-3; a weak D match, TRBD2 (5 bases). This CDR3 is built from 14 residues. Germline lookup yields CDR1 SGHVS and CDR2 FNYEAQ. The V end lost 5 bases, the J end lost 4 bases, and 13 bases lay between the germline ends. The CDR3 nucleotides are TGTGCCAGCAGCGCGTCACTAGGTGCAGATACGCAGTATTTT. Amino acid sequence: CASSASLGADTQYF.

The J gene is TRBJ2-7, the V gene TRBV2; no clear D gene. V lost 1 base and J lost 1, with 23 bases in between. Germline loops: CDR1 SNHLY, CDR2 FYNNEI. The CDR3 spans 19 residues. The CDR3 is CASSEEWGPDNILSYEQYF. In DNA form, the CDR3 reads TGTGCCAGCAGTGAAGAGTGGGGTCCAGACAACATACTATCCTACGAGCAGTACTTC.

This clonotype was observed once. The CDR3 DNA sequence: TGCAGTGCTACTTCGGGCGCGCAGAATGAAAAACTGTTTTTT. This gives the protein CSATSGAQNEKLFF. The chain combines TRBV20-1 with TRBJ1-4; D ambiguous. V lost 4 bases and J 5 bases, leaving 14 bases between the germline ends. The CDR3 has 14 amino acids. The germline CDR1 and CDR2 sequences are DFQATT and SNEGSKA (reference sequence).

This clonotype showed up many times. CDR3 in amino acids: CASRSGETQYF. Here the CDR3 DNA reads TGTGCCAGCAGGTCGGGCGAGACCCAGTACTTC. The gene calls are TRBV6-5 and TRBJ2-5; D not resolved. CDR3 length equals 11 residues. CDR1 is MNHEY and CDR2 is SVGAGI in the germline V gene. With 6 bases removed from V and 5 bases from J, the gap between germline ends came to 7 bases.

The sample holds many counts of this clonotype. The DNA of the CDR3 is TGTGCCAGCAGCTTATATACAGATACGCAGTATTTT. Translated, it gives CASSLYTDTQYF. The chain employs TRBV12-3 or TRBV12-4 and TRBJ2-3; D unclear. This CDR3 spans 12 amino acids. V was trimmed by 6 bases and J by 3 bases, leaving 7 bases between them.

This sequence joins TRBV5-1 and TRBJ2-5, with D possibly matching TRBD1 (6 bases). The J call could be wrong; TRBJ2-7 is a better fit for the DNA end. The germline gives CDR1 SGHRS, CDR2 YFSETQ. The length of the CDR3 is 18 residues. CDR3 nucleotide sequence: TGCGCCAGCAGCTCAAGCTTACAGGGCTCCCGGATCCTGGACGAGCAGTACTTC. As protein: CASSSSLQGSRILDEQYF.

V and J are TRBV10-3 and TRBJ1-2; weak D call: TRBD1 (6 bases). V was pared by 3 bases and J by 4 bases, with 12 bases between. Germline V CDR1 and CDR2: ENHRY, SYGVKD. The CDR3 covers 14 residues. The CDR3 sequence: CAISERGQFYGYTF. DNA for the CDR3: TGTGCCATCAGTGAAAGAGGACAGTTCTATGGCTACACCTTC.

The chain combines TRBV6-5 with TRBJ2-1; 7 nucleotides align to TRBD2. The trim removed 2 bases at V and 5 bases at J, leaving 9 bases unmatched. The CDR3 consists of 16 residues. Germline V gene lookup returns CDR1 MNHEY and CDR2 SVGAGI. The chain's CDR3 is CASSYGTPSGNNEQFF. As DNA, the CDR3 is TGTGCCAGCAGTTACGGGACCCCTAGCGGCAACAATGAGCAGTTCTTC.

The chain carries TRBV7-2 and TRBJ2-1; TRBD1 aligns across 8 bases. Germline-derived CDR1 and CDR2 are SGHTA and FQGNSA. This CDR3 has 17 amino acids. The ends lost 1 base at V and 6 bases at J; junction bases unmatched: 11. CDR3 sequence (DNA): TGTGCCAGCAGCTTAGTGTCCACCGGGACAGGATCCAATGAGCAGTTCTTC. Translated: CASSLVSTGTGSNEQFF.

This clonotype was observed a handful of times. V usage is TRBV20-1 and J usage is TRBJ2-4; D may be TRBD1 (7 bases). V shed 3 bases and J shed 3 bases, with 24 bases lying between them. CDR1 is DFQATT, CDR2 SNEGSKA, per germline (reference sequence). The CDR3 has 18 residues. The CDR3, as DNA: TGCAGTGCTAGCGGCAGGGGGACTGTTGTCGGTAGCAAAAACATTCAGTACTTC. As protein: CSASGRGTVVGSKNIQYF.

This clonotype was observed a few times. The chain joins TRBV7-2 to TRBJ2-1, with a weak D call TRBD1 (6 bases). This CDR3 has 15 residues. V was shortened by 5 bases and J by 0 bases, with 11 bases between the two germline ends. Germline CDR1 SGHTA, CDR2 FQGNSA. The CDR3: CASSGQDSSYNEQFF. In DNA, the CDR3 is TGTGCCAGCAGCGGTCAGGACAGCTCCTACAATGAGCAGTTCTTC.

The chain links TRBV7-2 to TRBJ2-7; 8 bases align to TRBD1. This CDR3 comprises 15 residues. The V and J ends lost 5 bases and 6 bases, in that order; junction bases with no gene match: 12. The germline V gene has CDR1 SGHTA and CDR2 FQGNSA. The CDR3 region has the DNA TGTGCCAGCAGCCCCCCCGGGACAGGTGCGGGCGAGCAGTACTTC. This gives the protein CASSPPGTGAGEQYF.

This chain uses TRBV5-1 with TRBJ2-3; 8 bases match TRBD2. CDR1 is SGHRS, CDR2 YFSETQ, per germline. V lost 1 base to trimming and J lost 2 bases; unmatched junction nucleotides: 6. The CDR3 runs 16 residues. In DNA form, the CDR3 reads TGCGCCAGCAGCTTGCGACTAGCGAGGGACACAGATACGCAGTATTTT. Its translation: CASSLRLARDTDTQYF.

The chain has TRBV28 and TRBJ2-3; perhaps TRBD1 as D (8 bases). The CDR3 loop spans 14 amino acids. Trimming left V 7 bases short and J 4 bases short, with 15 bases between. Germline V lookup: CDR1 MDHEN, CDR2 SYDVKM. The CDR3 sequence: CASKTGGGPDTQYF. In nucleotides, the CDR3 is TGTGCCAGCAAAACAGGGGGGGGCCCAGATACGCAGTATTTT.

The rearrangement joins TRBV7-9 to TRBJ2-7; tentative D call: TRBD1 (5 bases). Trimming cost V 5 bases and J 2 bases, with 13 bases left between them. The CDR3 totals 14 residues. Germline CDR1 SEHNR, CDR2 FQNEAQ (reference sequence). The CDR3 region is CASSLGLTTYEQYF. CDR3 DNA sequence: TGTGCCAGCAGCCTGGGGCTTACTACCTACGAGCAGTACTTC. Complete variable domain (other parts from reference TRBV7-9 and TRBJ2-7): DTGVSQNPRHKITKRGQNVTFRCDPISEHNRLYWYRQTLGQGPEFLTYFQNEAQLEKSRLLSDRFSAERPKGSFSTLEIQRTEQGDSAMYLCASSLGLTTYEQYFGPGTRLTVT.

This clonotype was seen only a few times. The chain carries TRBV20-1 and TRBJ2-5, with 7 bases lining up with TRBD2. The CDR3 length is 15 residues. Germline V CDR1 and CDR2: DFQATT, SNEGSKA (reference sequence). V lost 4 bases and J lost 4; bases outside the gene matches: 12. CDR3 coding DNA: TGCAGTGCTACCCGGGACTCGTCGGGGGGAGAGACCCAGTACTTC. Encoded protein: CSATRDSSGGETQYF.

This clonotype was picked up a small number of times. This rearrangement joins TRBV6-6 to TRBJ2-7; a weak D match, TRBD1 (6 bases). The CDR3 totals 13 residues. Trimming shortened V by 2 bases and J by 2 bases, and 7 bases separated the two germline ends. CDR1 and CDR2 from the germline V gene are MNHNY and SVGAGI (reference sequence). The CDR3 is CASSYRQAYEQYF. DNA for the CDR3: TGTGCCAGCAGTTACAGACAGGCCTACGAGCAGTACTTC.

At least ten counts were recorded for this clonotype. This chain joins TRBV15 and TRBJ2-7; D gene uncertain. The V end was cut by 0 bases, the J end by 3 bases, with 6 bases between. The germline V gene encodes CDR1 LNHNV and CDR2 YYDKDF (reference sequence). This CDR3 is 13 amino acids long. The CDR3 is CATSRDISYEQYF. The CDR3 DNA sequence: TGTGCCACCAGCAGAGATATCAGCTACGAGCAGTACTTC. Full variable domain (missing parts from reference TRBV15 and TRBJ2-7): DAMVIQNPRYQVTQFGKPVTLSCSQTLNHNVMYWYQQKSSQAPKLLFHYYDKDFNNEADTPDNFQSRRPNTSFCFLDIRSPGLGDTAMYLCATSRDISYEQYFGPGTRLTVT.

The rearrangement links TRBV21-1 to TRBJ2-7; the table's D call, TRBD1, has no DNA check behind it. TRBV21-1 is listed as a pseudogene. This CDR3 comprises 14 residues. The CDR3 here is CASSKGGQDHEQYF. The CDR3 DNA sequence: TGTGCCAGCAGCAAGGGGGGACAGGACCACGAGCAGTACTTC.

This clonotype was observed at least ten times. V usage is TRBV12-3 or TRBV12-4 and J usage is TRBJ2-7; 10 bases map to TRBD1. This CDR3 comprises 12 residues. V lost 9 bases, J lost 7 bases, and 6 bases stayed unmatched. The CDR3 nucleotides read TGTGCCAGAGTAGACAGGGGGCAAGAGCAGTACTTC. Translated: CARVDRGQEQYF.

The chain is built from TRBV18 and TRBJ2-1; the D is unclear. The DNA matches TRBJ2-7 better at its end, which makes the J call doubtful. This CDR3 is 14 amino acids long. Germline loops: CDR1 KGHSH, CDR2 LQKENI. This chain's CDR3 is CASSPPSGYNEQYF. CDR3 bases: TGTGCCAGCTCACCTCCCTCGGGCTACAATGAGCAGTACTTC.

This clonotype was picked up many times. The rearrangement links TRBV20-1 to TRBJ2-2, with 11 bases that match TRBD2. V was clipped by 3 bases and J by 1 base; unmatched bases: 4. Germline-derived CDR1 and CDR2 are DFQATT and SNEGSKA (reference sequence). This CDR3 contains 16 residues. CDR3 nucleotide sequence: TGCAGTGCTAGTATCACTAGCGGGGGGAACACCGGGGAGCTGTTTTTT. It codes for CSASITSGGNTGELFF.

This clonotype was counted only a few times. The J gene is TRBJ2-1, the V gene TRBV5-1; D gene unclear. The CDR3 is 16 residues long. Trimming took off 0 bases at V and 2 bases at J, with 12 bases between the two ends. Germline V lookup: CDR1 SGHRS, CDR2 YFSETQ. The CDR3 DNA is TGCGCCAGCAGCTTGGACCCGGGTACGGCCTACAATGAGCAGTTCTTC. It yields the protein CASSLDPGTAYNEQFF.

V usage is TRBV28 and J usage is TRBJ2-4; 9 bases match TRBD2. Germline V gene sequence: CDR1 MDHEN, CDR2 SYDVKM. The CDR3 contains 20 residues. V gave up 5 bases and J gave up 0 bases; unmatched junction bases: 17. The CDR3 protein is CASSQYHYSTSGLAKNIQYF. The DNA for the CDR3 is TGTGCCAGCAGTCAATACCACTACTCGACTAGCGGTCTAGCCAAAAACATTCAGTACTTC.